One sample yielded the 2 T cell receptor beta chains listed below, sequenced in a study of human T cells and chemical hapten exposure. Each CDR3 protein is one row after TCRdb ran MiXCR on the RACE reads. Among 150,000 to 200,000 distinct CDR3 sequences listed, around 23% were seen once. As to time point: patch test 3, about 24 weeks after DPC sensitization. Documented treatment: therapeutic diphenylcyclopropenone sensitization with weekly scalp DPC. Here the sequenced sample was whole blood, taken in connection with sensitization to the hapten diphenylcyclopropenone (DPC). These receptors were collected from a woman aged 40 to 50 with alopecia areata. Some clones in this sample may be carry-over from other donors' samples.

This clonotype turned up a few times. The V call is TRBV12-2, the J call TRBJ2-7; the table's D call of TRBD2 was not tested on the DNA. TRBV12-2 has pseudogene status. The CDR3 has 16 residues. The CDR3 DNA is TGTGCAAGTCGCCCCGATCCCGAGCGGGATTTGGGTGAGCAGTACTTC. Protein sequence: CASRPDPERDLGEQYF.

There are a few counts of this clonotype. V and J are TRBV5-6 and TRBJ2-6, with 12 bases matching TRBD1. V lost 4 bases, J lost 5 bases, and 10 bases stayed unmatched. The CDR3 sequence is 18 residues long. CDR1 SGHDT and CDR2 YYEEEE come from the germline V gene. CDR3 nucleotides: TGTGCCAGCAGCCGAGGCCGGGACAGGGGGCAATGGGCCAACGTCCTGACTTTC. Protein sequence: CASSRGRDRGQWANVLTF.